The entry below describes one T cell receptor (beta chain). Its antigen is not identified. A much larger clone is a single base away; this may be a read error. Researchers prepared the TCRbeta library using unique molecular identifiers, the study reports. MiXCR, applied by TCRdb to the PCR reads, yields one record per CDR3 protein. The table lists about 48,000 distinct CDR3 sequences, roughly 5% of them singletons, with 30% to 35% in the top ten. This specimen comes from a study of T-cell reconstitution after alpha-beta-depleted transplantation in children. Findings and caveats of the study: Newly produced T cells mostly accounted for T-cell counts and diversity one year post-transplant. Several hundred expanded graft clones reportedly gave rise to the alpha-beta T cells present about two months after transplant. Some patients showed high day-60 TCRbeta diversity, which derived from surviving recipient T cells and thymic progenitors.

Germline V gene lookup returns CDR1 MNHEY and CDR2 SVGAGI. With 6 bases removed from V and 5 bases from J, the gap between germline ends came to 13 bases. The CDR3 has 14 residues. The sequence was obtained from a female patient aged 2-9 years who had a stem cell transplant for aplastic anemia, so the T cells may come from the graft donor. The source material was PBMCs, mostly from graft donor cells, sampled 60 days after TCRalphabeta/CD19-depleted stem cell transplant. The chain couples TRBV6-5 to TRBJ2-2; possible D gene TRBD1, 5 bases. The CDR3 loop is CASRPNQGTGELFF. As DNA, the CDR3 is TGTGCCAGCAGGCCGAACCAGGGAACCGGGGAGCTGTTTTTT.